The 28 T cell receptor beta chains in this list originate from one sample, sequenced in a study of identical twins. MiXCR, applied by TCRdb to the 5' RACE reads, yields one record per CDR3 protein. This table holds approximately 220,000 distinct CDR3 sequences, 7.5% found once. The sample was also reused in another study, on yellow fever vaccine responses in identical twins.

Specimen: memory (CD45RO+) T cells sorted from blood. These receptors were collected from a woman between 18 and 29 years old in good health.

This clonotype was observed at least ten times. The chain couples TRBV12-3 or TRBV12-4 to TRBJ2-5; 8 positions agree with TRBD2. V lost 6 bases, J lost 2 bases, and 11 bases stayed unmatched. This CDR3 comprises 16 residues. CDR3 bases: TGTGCCAGCAGCGGGGGGGGACACGATAAACAAGAGACCCAGTACTTC. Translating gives CASSGGGHDKQETQYF.

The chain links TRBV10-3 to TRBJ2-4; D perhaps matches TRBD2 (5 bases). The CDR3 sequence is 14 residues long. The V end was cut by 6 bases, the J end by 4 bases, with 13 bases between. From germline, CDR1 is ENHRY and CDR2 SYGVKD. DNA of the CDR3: TGTGCCATCAGCTCTGGACTCACTAAAAACATTCAGTACTTC. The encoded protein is CAISSGLTKNIQYF.

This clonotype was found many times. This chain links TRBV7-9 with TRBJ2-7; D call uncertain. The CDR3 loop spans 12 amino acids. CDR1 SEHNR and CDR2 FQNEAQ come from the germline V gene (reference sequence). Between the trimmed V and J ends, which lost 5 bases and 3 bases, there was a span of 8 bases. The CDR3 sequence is CASSPPDYEQYF. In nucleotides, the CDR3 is TGTGCCAGCAGCCCCCCTGACTACGAGCAGTACTTC.

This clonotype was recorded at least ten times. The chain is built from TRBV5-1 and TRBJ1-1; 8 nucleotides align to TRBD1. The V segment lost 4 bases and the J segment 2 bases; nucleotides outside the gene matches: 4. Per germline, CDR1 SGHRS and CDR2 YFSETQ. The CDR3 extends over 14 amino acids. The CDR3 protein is CASSITGGNTEAFF. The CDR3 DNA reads TGCGCCAGCAGCATCACAGGGGGAAACACTGAAGCTTTCTTT. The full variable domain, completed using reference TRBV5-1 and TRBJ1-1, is KAGVTQTPRYLIKTRGQQVTLSCSPISGHRSVSWYQQTPGQGLQFLFEYFSETQRNKGNFPGRFSGRQFSNSRSEMNVSTLELGDSALYLCASSITGGNTEAFFGQGTRLTVV.

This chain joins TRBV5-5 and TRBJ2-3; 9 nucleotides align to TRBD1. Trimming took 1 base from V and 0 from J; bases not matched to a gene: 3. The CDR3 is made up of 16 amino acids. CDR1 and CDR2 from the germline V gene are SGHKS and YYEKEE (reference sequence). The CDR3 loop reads CASSLPGQGSTDTQYF. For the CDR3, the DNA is TGTGCCAGCAGCTTGCCGGGACAGGGAAGCACAGATACGCAGTATTTT.

CDR3 sequence: CASSIQGGENIQYF. CDR3 DNA: TGCGCCAGCAGTATACAGGGAGGGGAAAACATTCAGTACTTC. The chain joins TRBV5-1 to TRBJ2-4; D perhaps matches TRBD2 (7 bases). Germline CDR1 and CDR2: SGHRS and YFSETQ. The CDR3 has 14 amino acids. Trimming pared 5 bases from V and 5 bases from J, leaving 14 bases between.

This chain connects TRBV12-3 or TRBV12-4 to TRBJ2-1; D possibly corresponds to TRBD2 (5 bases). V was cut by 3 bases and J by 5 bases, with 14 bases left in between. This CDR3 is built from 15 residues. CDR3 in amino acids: CASSLGGRDDNEQFF. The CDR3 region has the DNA TGTGCCAGCAGTTTGGGTGGGAGAGATGACAATGAGCAGTTCTTC.

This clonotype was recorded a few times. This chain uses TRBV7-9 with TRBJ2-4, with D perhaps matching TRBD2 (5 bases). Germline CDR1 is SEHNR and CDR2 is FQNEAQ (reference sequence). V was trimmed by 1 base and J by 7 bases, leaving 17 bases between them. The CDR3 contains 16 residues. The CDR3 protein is CASSLGLGVEWNIQYF. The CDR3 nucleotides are TGTGCCAGCAGCTTAGGCCTGGGAGTGGAATGGAACATTCAGTACTTC.

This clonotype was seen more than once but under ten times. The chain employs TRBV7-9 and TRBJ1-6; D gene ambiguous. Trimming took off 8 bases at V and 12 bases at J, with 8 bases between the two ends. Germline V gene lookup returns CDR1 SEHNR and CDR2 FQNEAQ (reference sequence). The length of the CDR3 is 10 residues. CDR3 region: CASALQPLHF. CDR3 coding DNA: TGTGCCAGCGCATTGCAACCCCTCCACTTT.

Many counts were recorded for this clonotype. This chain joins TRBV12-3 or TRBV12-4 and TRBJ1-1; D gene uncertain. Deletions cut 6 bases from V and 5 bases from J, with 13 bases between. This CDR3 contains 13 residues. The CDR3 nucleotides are TGTGCCAGCAGGACCTTCGGGCAAACTGAAGCTTTCTTT. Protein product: CASRTFGQTEAFF.

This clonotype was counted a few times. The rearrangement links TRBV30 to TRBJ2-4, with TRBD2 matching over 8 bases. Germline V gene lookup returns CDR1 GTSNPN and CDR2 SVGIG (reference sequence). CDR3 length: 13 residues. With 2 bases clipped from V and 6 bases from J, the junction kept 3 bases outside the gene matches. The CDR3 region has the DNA TGTGCCTGGAGTAGCGGGAGACGAAACATTCAGTACTTC. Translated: CAWSSGRRNIQYF.

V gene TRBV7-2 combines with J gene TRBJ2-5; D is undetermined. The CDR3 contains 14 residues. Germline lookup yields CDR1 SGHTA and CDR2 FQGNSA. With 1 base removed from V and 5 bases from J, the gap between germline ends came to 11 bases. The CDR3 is CASSLDGPRETQYF. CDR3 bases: TGTGCCAGCAGCTTAGATGGCCCGAGGGAGACCCAGTACTTC.

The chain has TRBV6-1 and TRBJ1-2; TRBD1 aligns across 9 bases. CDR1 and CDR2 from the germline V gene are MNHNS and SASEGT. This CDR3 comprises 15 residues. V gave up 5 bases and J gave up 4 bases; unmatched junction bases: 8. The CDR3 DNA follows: TGTGCCAGCAGTACAACAGGGGGCGCGGCCTATGGCTACACCTTC. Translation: CASSTTGGAAYGYTF.

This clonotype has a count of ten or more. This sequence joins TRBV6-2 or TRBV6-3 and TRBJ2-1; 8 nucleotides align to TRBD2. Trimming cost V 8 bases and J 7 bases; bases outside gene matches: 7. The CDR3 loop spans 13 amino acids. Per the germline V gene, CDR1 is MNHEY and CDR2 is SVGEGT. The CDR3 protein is CASLSGRENEQFF. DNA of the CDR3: TGTGCCAGCCTGAGCGGGAGAGAGAATGAGCAGTTCTTC.

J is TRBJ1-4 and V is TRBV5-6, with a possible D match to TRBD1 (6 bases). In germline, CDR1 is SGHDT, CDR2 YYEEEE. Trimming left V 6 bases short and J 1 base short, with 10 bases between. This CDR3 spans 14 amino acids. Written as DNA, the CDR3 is TGTGCCAGCAACCGGGGGCAAACTAATGAAAAACTGTTTTTT. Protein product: CASNRGQTNEKLFF. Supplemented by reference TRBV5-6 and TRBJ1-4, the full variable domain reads DAGVTQSPTHLIKTRGQQVTLRCSPKSGHDTVSWYQQALGQGPQFIFQYYEEEERQRGNFPDRFSGHQFPNYSSELNVNALLLGDSALYLCASNRGQTNEKLFFGSGTQLSVL.

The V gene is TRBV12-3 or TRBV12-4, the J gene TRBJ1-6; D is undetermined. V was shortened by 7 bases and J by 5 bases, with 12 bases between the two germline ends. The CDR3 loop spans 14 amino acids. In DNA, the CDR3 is TGTGCCAGCAAATCAGCGGTACATAATTCACCCCTCCACTTT. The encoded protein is CASKSAVHNSPLHF.

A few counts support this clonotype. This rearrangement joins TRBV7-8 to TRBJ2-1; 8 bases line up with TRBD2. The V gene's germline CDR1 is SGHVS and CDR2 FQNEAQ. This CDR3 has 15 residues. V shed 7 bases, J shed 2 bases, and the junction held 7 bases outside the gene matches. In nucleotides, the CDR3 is TGTGCCAGCATCGATAGCGGGGCCACCTACAATGAGCAGTTCTTC. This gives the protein CASIDSGATYNEQFF.

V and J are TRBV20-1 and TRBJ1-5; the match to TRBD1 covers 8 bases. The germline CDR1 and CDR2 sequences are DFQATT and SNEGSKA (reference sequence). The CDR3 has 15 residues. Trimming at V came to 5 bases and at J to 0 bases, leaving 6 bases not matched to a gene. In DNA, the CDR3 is TGCAGTGCTCCTTCAGGGGGCTTTAGCAATCAGCCCCAGCATTTT. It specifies CSAPSGGFSNQPQHF.

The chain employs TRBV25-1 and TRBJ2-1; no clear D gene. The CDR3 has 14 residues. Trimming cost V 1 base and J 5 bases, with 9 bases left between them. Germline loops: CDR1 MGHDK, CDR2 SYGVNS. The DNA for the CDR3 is TGTGCCAGCAGTGAATTGGACCGAGACAATGAGCAGTTCTTC. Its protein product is CASSELDRDNEQFF.

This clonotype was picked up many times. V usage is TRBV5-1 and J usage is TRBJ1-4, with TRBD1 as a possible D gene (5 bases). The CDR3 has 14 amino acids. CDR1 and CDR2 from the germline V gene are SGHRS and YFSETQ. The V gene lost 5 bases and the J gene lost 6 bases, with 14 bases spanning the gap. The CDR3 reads CASRTGTLDEKLFF. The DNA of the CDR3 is TGCGCCAGCAGAACCGGGACCCTCGATGAAAAACTGTTTTTT.

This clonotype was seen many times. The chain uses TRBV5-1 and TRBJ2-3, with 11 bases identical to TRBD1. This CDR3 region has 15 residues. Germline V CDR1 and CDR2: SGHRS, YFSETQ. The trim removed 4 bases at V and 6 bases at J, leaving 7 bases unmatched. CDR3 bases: TGCGCCAGCAGCCCGGGACAGGGGGTTGTGGATACGCAGTATTTT. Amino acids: CASSPGQGVVDTQYF.

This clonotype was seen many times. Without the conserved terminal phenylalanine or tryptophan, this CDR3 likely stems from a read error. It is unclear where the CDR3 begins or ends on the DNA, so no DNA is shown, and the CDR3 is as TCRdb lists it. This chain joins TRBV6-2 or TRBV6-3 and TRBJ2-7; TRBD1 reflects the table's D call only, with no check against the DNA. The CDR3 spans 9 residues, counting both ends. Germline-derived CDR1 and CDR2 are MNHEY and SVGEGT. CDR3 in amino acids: CASRNNRFL.

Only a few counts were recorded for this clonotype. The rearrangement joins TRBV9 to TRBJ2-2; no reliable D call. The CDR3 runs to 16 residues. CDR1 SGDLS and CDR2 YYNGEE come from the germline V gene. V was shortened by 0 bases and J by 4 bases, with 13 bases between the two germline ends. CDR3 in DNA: TGTGCCAGCAGCGTAGCCCGGGCCAGCCTCACCGGGGAGCTGTTTTTT. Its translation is CASSVARASLTGELFF.

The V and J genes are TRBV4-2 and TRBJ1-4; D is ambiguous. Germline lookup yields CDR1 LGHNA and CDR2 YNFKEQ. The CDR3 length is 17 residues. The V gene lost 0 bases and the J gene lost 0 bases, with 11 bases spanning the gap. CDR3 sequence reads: CASSQDWADATNEKLFF. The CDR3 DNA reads TGTGCCAGCAGCCAAGATTGGGCAGATGCAACTAATGAAAAACTGTTTTTT.

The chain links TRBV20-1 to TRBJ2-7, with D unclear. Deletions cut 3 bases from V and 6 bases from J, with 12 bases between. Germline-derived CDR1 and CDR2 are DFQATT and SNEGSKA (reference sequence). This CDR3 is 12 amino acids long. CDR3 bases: TGCAGTGCTAGGAGGAGCGAGGTCGAGCAGTACTTC. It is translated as CSARRSEVEQYF.

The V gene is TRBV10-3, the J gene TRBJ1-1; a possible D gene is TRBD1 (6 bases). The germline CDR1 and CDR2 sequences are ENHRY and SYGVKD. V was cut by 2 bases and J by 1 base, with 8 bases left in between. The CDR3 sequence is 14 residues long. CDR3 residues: CAISETGTNTEAFF. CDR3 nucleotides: TGTGCCATCAGTGAGACAGGGACGAACACTGAAGCTTTCTTT.

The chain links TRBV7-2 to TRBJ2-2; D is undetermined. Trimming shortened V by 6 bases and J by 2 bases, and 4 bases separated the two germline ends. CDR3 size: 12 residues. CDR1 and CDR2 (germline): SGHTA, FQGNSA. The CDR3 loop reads CASRGNTGELFF. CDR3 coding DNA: TGTGCCAGCAGGGGAAACACCGGGGAGCTGTTTTTT. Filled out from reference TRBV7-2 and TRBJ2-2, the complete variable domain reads GAGVSQSPSNKVTEKGKDVELRCDPISGHTALYWYRQSLGQGLEFLIYFQGNSAPDKSGLPSDRFSAERTGGSVSTLTIQRTQQEDSAVYLCASRGNTGELFFGEGSRLTVL.

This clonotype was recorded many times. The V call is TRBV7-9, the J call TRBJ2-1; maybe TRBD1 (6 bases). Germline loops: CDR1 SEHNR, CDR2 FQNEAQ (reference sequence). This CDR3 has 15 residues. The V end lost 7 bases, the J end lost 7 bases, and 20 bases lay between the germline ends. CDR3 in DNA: TGTGCCAGCACCCGCCCTTCCCAGGGGTCAAATGAGCAGTTCTTC. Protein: CASTRPSQGSNEQFF.